This T cell receptor beta chain emerged from a study of T cell responses to AZD1222 COVID-19 vaccine. Study at large: Pooling covered second doses at about 4 or about 12 weeks.

A word on this clone: Its cognate antigen is unknown.

Some clones are missing from TCRdb's copy, which holds only in-frame ones; the method was immunoSEQ multiplex PCR. The sample shows over 120,000 clones, about 91% of them seen only once. Study-wide points: Vaccine-related CD4 TCRs covered spike, predominating at 160-218 and 743-854.

The V end was cut by 6 bases, the J end by 1 base, with 14 bases between. Germline V gene lookup returns CDR1 SEHNR and CDR2 FQNEAQ (reference sequence). This CDR3 region has 15 residues. The sample here was peripheral blood, taken on day 0 of AZD1222 vaccination. The receptor was derived from an adult in good health. The chain recombines TRBV7-9 with TRBJ2-3, with D tentatively TRBD1 or TRBD2 (5 bases each). The CDR3 coding sequence is TGTGCCAGCAGACCCAGGGAGACGGGCACAGATACGCAGTATTTT. Protein: CASRPRETGTDTQYF.